The entry below describes one T cell receptor beta chain. The antigen is unknown. The data originate from a study of T cells in Graves' hyperthyroidism and ophthalmopathy. Study-wide findings and caveats: Patients with ophthalmopathy were separated from those with stable hyperthyroidism by a 13 V-J model.

The CDR3 sequence is 13 residues long. Germline values: CDR1 SQVTM, CDR2 ANQGSEA. Trimming cost V 7 bases and J 7 bases, with 19 bases left between them. Participants, patients aged 18 to 65, had newly diagnosed hyperthyroidism with a duration under 2 months. The CDR3 regions of TCR beta were amplified from RNA transcripts. When the TCR CDR3 underwent first-round RT-PCR, the HTBI primer set was used. One entry per CDR3 protein results from TCRdb running MiXCR on the multiplex PCR reads. This table has roughly 700,000 distinct CDR3 sequences, 17% appearing once. Material for sequencing was blood. This TCR derives from a man aged 45-65 years with Graves' hyperthyroidism. This rearrangement joins TRBV29-1 to TRBJ1-2; D ambiguous. CDR3 sequence reads: CSADLTYDGGYTF. CDR3 DNA sequence: TGCAGCGCTGACCTTACCTATGATGGTGGCTACACCTTC.